This T cell receptor (beta chain) was sequenced during a study of blood T cells in healthy people across ages. A sample-barcoded 5' primer and a J-beta primer mix were used in a second PCR of roughly 7 to 11 cycles. TCRdb re-analysed the 5' RACE reads in MiXCR, keeping a single row per CDR3 protein. The repertoire consists of around 670,000 distinct CDR3 sequences, with about 30% occurring once and the leading ten covering approximately 15%. Each donor's blood draw was 7.5 to 10 milliliters of peripheral blood. CDR3 length: 13 residues. Looked up from germline, CDR1 is SGHTA and CDR2 is FQGNSA. V shed 4 bases and J shed 10 bases, with 14 bases lying between them. This clonotype came up many times.

V and J are TRBV7-2 and TRBJ2-1, with no clear D. Sequences were obtained from blood. This TCR came from a woman at least 80 years old in good health. The CDR3 reads CASSWRRKEEQFF. The CDR3, as DNA: TGTGCCAGCAGCTGGAGAAGGAAGGAAGAGCAGTTCTTC.